A single sample is the source of the 24 T cell receptor beta chains below, sequenced in a study of OX40 agonist ivuxolimab in advanced cancers. The receptor library was made with the immunoSEQ multiplex PCR assay. Not all clones reach the TCRdb copy of this immuneACCESS table, which keeps in-frame sequences only. Checked studies attribute under half of the gap to unresolved V genes and leave the rest unexplained. The sample table contains approximately 50,000 clones; only one count was recorded for approximately 88% of them. The ten largest make up less than 0.75% of the sample. This sample comprised CD4+ or CD8+ T cells sorted from blood, obtained in a trial of the OX40 agonist ivuxolimab. These TCRs come from an adult with an advanced solid tumor such as melanoma, head and neck, liver or kidney cancer.

The V gene is TRBV7-9, the J gene TRBJ1-6, with D tentatively TRBD1 (5 bases). The CDR3 has 16 amino acids. Germline V CDR1 and CDR2: SEHNR, FQNEAQ (reference sequence). The V end was cut by 1 base, the J end by 3 bases, with 10 bases between. Here the CDR3 DNA reads TGTGCCAGCAGCTTAGGGGCAGGGATCTATAATTCACCCCTCCACTTT. Translation gives CASSLGAGIYNSPLHF.

The gene calls are TRBV5-1 and TRBJ2-3, with a possible D match to TRBD2 (6 bases). The length of the CDR3 is 14 residues. From germline, CDR1 is SGHRS and CDR2 YFSETQ. Trimming took off 0 bases at V and 6 bases at J, with 11 bases between the two ends. The DNA for the CDR3 is TGCGCCAGCAGCTTGGTCGGGAGTCCTGATACGCAGTATTTT. Translating it yields CASSLVGSPDTQYF.

V gene TRBV19 combines with J gene TRBJ1-1, with D maybe TRBD1 (5 bases). Germline V gives CDR1 LNHDA, CDR2 SQIVND (reference sequence). V was pared by 6 bases and J by 10 bases, with 18 bases between. This CDR3 is built from 13 residues. The CDR3 reads CASSQQEGSGAFF. CDR3 coding DNA: TGTGCCAGTAGCCAACAGGAAGGATCCGGAGCTTTCTTT.

The chain has TRBV9 and TRBJ2-3, with D perhaps TRBD1 (5 bases). The germline CDR1 and CDR2 sequences are SGDLS and YYNGEE. This CDR3 has 14 residues. The V gene lost 3 bases and the J gene lost 1 base, with 9 bases spanning the gap. This chain's CDR3 is CASSDARGTDTQYF. The CDR3 bases are TGTGCCAGCAGCGACGCCAGGGGCACAGATACGCAGTATTTT.

The chain has TRBV5-4 and TRBJ2-1; D not certain. Between the trimmed V and J ends, which lost 4 bases and 7 bases, there was a span of 6 bases. Looked up from germline, CDR1 is SGHNT and CDR2 is YYREEE (reference sequence). This CDR3 region has 11 residues. The CDR3 spells CASSGINEQFF. The DNA for the CDR3 is TGTGCCAGCAGCGGCATTAATGAGCAGTTCTTC.

This rearrangement joins TRBV27 to TRBJ1-2, with D hard to call. The CDR3 consists of 15 residues. Looked up from germline, CDR1 is MNHEY and CDR2 is SMNVEV (reference sequence). V was pared by 2 bases and J by 7 bases, with 17 bases between. The CDR3 spells CASSLDYRGGSGYTF. In DNA form, the CDR3 reads TGTGCCAGCAGTTTAGATTATCGGGGAGGAAGTGGCTACACCTTC.

This clone was observed once. J is TRBJ1-5 and V is TRBV6-1, with D unresolved. The CDR3 sequence is 15 residues long. V was shortened by 2 bases and J by 3 bases, with 11 bases between the two germline ends. Germline-derived CDR1 and CDR2 are MNHNS and SASEGT. For the CDR3, the DNA is TGTGCCAGCAGTGAAACTCCCCTCCCCAATCAGCCCCAGCATTTT. It encodes CASSETPLPNQPQHF.

The chain has TRBV7-8 and TRBJ2-7, with unresolved D. This CDR3 has 13 amino acids. Germline V gene lookup returns CDR1 SGHVS and CDR2 FQNEAQ. V gave up 5 bases and J gave up 2 bases, with 10 bases separating them. CDR3 DNA sequence: TGTGCCAGCAGCCACGGTCCTACCTACGAGCAGTACTTC. It encodes CASSHGPTYEQYF.

J is TRBJ1-2 and V is TRBV9; D is unresolved. Germline V gene data show CDR1 as SGDLS and CDR2 as YYNGEE. The V end lost 3 bases, the J end lost 7 bases, and 22 bases lay between the germline ends. CDR3 length equals 16 residues. The CDR3 sequence: CASSADPDSLAGGYTF. The CDR3 DNA sequence: TGTGCCAGCAGCGCGGACCCGGACTCCTTGGCTGGTGGCTACACCTTC.

V and J are TRBV5-1 and TRBJ1-1; TRBD1 matches 12 bases. The CDR3 has 14 amino acids. V lost 7 bases to trimming and J lost 4 bases; unmatched junction nucleotides: 5. The germline CDR1 and CDR2 sequences are SGHRS and YFSETQ. CDR3: CASELGQGATEAFF. The CDR3 DNA is TGCGCCAGCGAGCTGGGACAGGGGGCCACTGAAGCTTTCTTT.

This chain joins TRBV9 and TRBJ1-1; D ambiguous. The germline CDR1 and CDR2 sequences are SGDLS and YYNGEE. V lost 0 bases to trimming and J lost 0 bases, with 15 bases between them. The CDR3 spans 17 residues. The CDR3 bases are TGTGCCAGCAGCGTAGTTGACCATGTGGGAGTGAACACTGAAGCTTTCTTT. This encodes CASSVVDHVGVNTEAFF.

The V gene is TRBV29-1, the J gene TRBJ1-1; possibly TRBD1 for D (6 bases). Germline CDR1 reads SQVTM; CDR2 reads ANQGSEA. Trimming pared 6 bases from V and 0 bases from J, leaving 8 bases between. The CDR3 runs 12 residues. CDR3 in amino acids: CSVDSLNTEAFF. DNA of the CDR3: TGCAGCGTGGACAGCTTGAACACTGAAGCTTTCTTT.

V usage is TRBV19 and J usage is TRBJ2-3, with TRBD1 identical over 10 bases. The ends lost 5 bases at V and 1 base at J; junction bases unmatched: 9. Germline loops: CDR1 LNHDA, CDR2 SQIVND (reference sequence). The CDR3 runs 17 residues. CDR3 loop: CASSFWDRGRGTDTQYF. DNA for the CDR3: TGTGCCAGTAGTTTCTGGGACAGGGGAAGGGGCACAGATACGCAGTATTTT.

Comment on this clone: Other DNA variants within this sample encode the same CDR3. The chain recombines TRBV5-1 with TRBJ2-3; 13 bases align to TRBD2. This CDR3 has 15 residues. In germline, CDR1 is SGHRS, CDR2 YFSETQ. V was pared by 3 bases and J by 3 bases, with 1 base of the junction left unmatched. The CDR3: CASSSGLAGTDTQYF. CDR3 sequence (DNA): TGCGCCAGCAGCTCGGGACTAGCGGGAACAGATACGCAGTATTTT.

V is TRBV2 and J is TRBJ2-7; D unclear. Between the trimmed V and J ends, which lost 5 bases and 2 bases, there was a span of 10 bases. CDR1 SNHLY and CDR2 FYNNEI come from the germline V gene. CDR3 length: 13 amino acids. The CDR3 bases are TGTGCCAGCAGTTACACAAGAACCTACGAGCAGTACTTC. Translated: CASSYTRTYEQYF.

The gene calls are TRBV2 and TRBJ2-2, with TRBD2 identical over 11 bases. The V gene's germline CDR1 is SNHLY and CDR2 FYNNEI. This CDR3 comprises 15 residues. Unmatched junction bases numbered 4, after V lost 6 bases and J lost 4 bases. CDR3 coding DNA: TGTGCCAGCAGACTAGCGGGAGTGGCCACCGGGGAGCTGTTTTTT. Protein product: CASRLAGVATGELFF.

The CDR3 bases are TGTGCCAGCAGCAGGGGGGTGACCGGGGAGCTGTTTTTT. Encoded protein: CASSRGVTGELFF. The genes are TRBV2 and TRBJ2-2; a weak D match, TRBD1 (7 bases). Germline V gene sequence: CDR1 SNHLY, CDR2 FYNNEI. The germline V and J ends were trimmed by 6 bases and 5 bases, with 10 bases remaining between them. The CDR3 totals 13 residues.

This chain connects TRBV5-1 to TRBJ1-2, with D perhaps matching TRBD1 (6 bases). Germline V gene sequence: CDR1 SGHRS, CDR2 YFSETQ. V shed 5 bases and J shed 3 bases, with 11 bases lying between them. This CDR3 comprises 13 residues. CDR3 amino acids: CASRPDRYYGYTF. The CDR3 coding sequence is TGCGCCAGCAGGCCGGACAGATACTATGGCTACACCTTC.

The V call is TRBV7-9, the J call TRBJ2-3; the match to TRBD1 covers 11 bases. The junction had 2 bases not matched to a gene; V was cut back by 1 base and J by 5 bases. Per the germline V gene, CDR1 is SEHNR and CDR2 is FQNEAQ (reference sequence). This CDR3 is 15 amino acids long. The CDR3 DNA is TGTGCCAGCAGCTTAGGGACAGGGGGCAGAGATACGCAGTATTTT. This encodes CASSLGTGGRDTQYF.

This clone was observed a single time. The V gene is TRBV2, the J gene TRBJ1-2; D remains ambiguous. V was trimmed by 4 bases and J by 4 bases, leaving 10 bases between them. The CDR3 runs to 13 residues. The germline V gene has CDR1 SNHLY and CDR2 FYNNEI. The CDR3: CASSVQSVYGYTF. In nucleotides, the CDR3 is TGTGCCAGCAGTGTTCAATCCGTCTATGGCTACACCTTC.

This rearrangement joins TRBV6-1 to TRBJ1-5, with a weak D call TRBD1 (6 bases). The germline gives CDR1 MNHNS, CDR2 SASEGT. The length of the CDR3 is 13 residues. V lost 7 bases to trimming and J lost 6 bases, with 13 bases between them. The CDR3 protein is CASTQGWAQPQHF. CDR3 in DNA: TGTGCCAGCACTCAGGGGTGGGCTCAGCCCCAGCATTTT.

V is TRBV9 and J is TRBJ2-5; D not certain. Germline V CDR1 and CDR2: SGDLS, YYNGEE. The germline V and J ends were trimmed by 0 bases and 5 bases, with 11 bases remaining between them. This CDR3 has 14 amino acids. The CDR3 DNA is TGTGCCAGCAGCGTAGCATCCCTGGGCGAGACCCAGTACTTC. Translating it yields CASSVASLGETQYF.

The J gene is TRBJ1-1, the V gene TRBV2; D perhaps matches TRBD1 (6 bases). Germline CDR1 SNHLY, CDR2 FYNNEI. The CDR3 runs 15 residues. Trimming took off 3 bases at V and 4 bases at J, with 15 bases between the two ends. This chain's CDR3 is CASSETGGPITEAFF. The CDR3 bases are TGTGCCAGCAGTGAGACGGGGGGGCCTATCACTGAAGCTTTCTTT. Combining the CDR3 with reference TRBV2 and TRBJ1-1 gives the whole variable domain EPEVTQTPSHQVTQMGQEVILRCVPISNHLYFYWYRQILGQKVEFLVSFYNNEISEKSEIFDDQFSVERPDGSNFTLKIRSTKLEDSAMYFCASSETGGPITEAFFGQGTRLTVV.

The chain recombines TRBV27 with TRBJ2-1; D gene unclear. V was pared by 2 bases and J by 7 bases, with 18 bases between. The CDR3 is 16 residues long. From germline, CDR1 is MNHEY and CDR2 SMNVEV (reference sequence). In nucleotides, the CDR3 is TGTGCCAGCAGTTTACTCGCCAGGCCCTTGGGGAATGAGCAGTTCTTC. Translating it yields CASSLLARPLGNEQFF.